What follows is one T cell receptor beta chain and its context. Original analysis: Reference gene primer amplification gave nucleated cell count estimates. The data were produced by immunoSEQ multiplex PCR, yet TCRdb's version contains in-frame clones alone and is incomplete. D and trimming were read from the DNA, whereas the V and J calls and clone size are those reported in that table. The sample consists of over 100,000 clones, approximately 80% of them appearing once. Looked up from germline, CDR1 is SGHVS and CDR2 is FNYEAQ. V shed 4 bases and J shed 4 bases, with 14 bases lying between them. The CDR3 runs to 15 residues. The sample comes from a study of blood T cell repertoires in COVID-19.

This receptor was identified in a woman in her 70s with acute or convalescent COVID-19. The sequencing input was peripheral blood. The rearrangement joins TRBV7-6 to TRBJ1-3; D not certain. In DNA form, the CDR3 reads TGTGCCAGCAGCTCTCAGGTGAATTCGGGAAACACCATATATTTT. Protein sequence: CASSSQVNSGNTIYF.